The 26 T cell receptor beta chains reported below all come from one sample, sequenced in a study of breast tumors, draining lymph nodes, adjacent tissues. MiXCR was run by TCRdb on the multiplex PCR reads, yielding one entry per CDR3 protein. The sample contains 21,000 or so distinct CDR3 sequences, roughly 40% of which appear only once. Sequencing input: breast tumor tissue. Source of these receptors: a female donor with breast cancer. Some clones in this sample may be carry-over from other donors' samples.

This rearrangement joins TRBV7-2 to TRBJ2-3, with 11 nucleotides matching TRBD2. Germline CDR1 is SGHTA and CDR2 is FQGNSA. With 4 bases clipped from V and 2 bases from J, the junction kept 5 bases outside the gene matches. CDR3 size: 16 residues. CDR3 protein: CASSSLAGGNTDTQYF. For the CDR3, the DNA is TGTGCCAGCAGCTCTTTAGCGGGGGGGAACACAGATACGCAGTATTTT.

A few counts support this clonotype. The chain links TRBV9 to TRBJ2-5; possible D gene TRBD2, 6 bases. This CDR3 is 15 amino acids long. Germline V gene lookup returns CDR1 SGDLS and CDR2 YYNGEE. The germline V and J ends were trimmed by 4 bases and 1 base, with 14 bases remaining between them. CDR3 sequence (DNA): TGTGCCAGCAGCCCCTCCTGGGACTCCCAAGAGACCCAGTACTTC. Its translation is CASSPSWDSQETQYF.

With respect to this clonotype: Without the conserved terminal phenylalanine or tryptophan, this CDR3 likely stems from a read error. The chain couples TRBV7-2 to TRBJ1-1; possible D gene TRBD1, 5 bases. The length of the CDR3 is 14 residues. Germline CDR1 reads SGHTA; CDR2 reads FQGNSA. CDR3 amino acids: CASSYAGLKTEAFL. CDR3 coding DNA: TGTGCCAGCAGCTATGCAGGGTTGAAGACTGAAGCTTTCCTT.

The V and J genes are TRBV11-3 and TRBJ2-3; D gene uncertain. The CDR3 extends over 14 amino acids. V was cut by 4 bases and J by 1 base, with 9 bases left in between. In germline, CDR1 is SGHNT, CDR2 YENEEA. CDR3 DNA: TGTGCCAGCAGCTCATGGCCGCGCACAGATACGCAGTATTTT. It codes for CASSSWPRTDTQYF.

Regarding this clonotype: A read error may produce the germline difference seen at one junction end. CDR3 nucleotide sequence: TGTGCCACCGGAACGGCTAGCGGGCGTACCGAGGAGCTGTCTTTT. Amino acids: CATGTASGRTEELSF. The gene calls are TRBV15 and TRBJ2-2; 8 bases line up with TRBD2. This CDR3 region has 15 residues. The germline CDR1 and CDR2 sequences are LNHNV and YYDKDF (reference sequence).

The chain employs TRBV6-2 or TRBV6-3 and TRBJ2-3, with 14 bases aligning to TRBD2. J gave up 4 bases and V 7 bases, and 13 bases lay outside the gene matches. CDR1 and CDR2 from the germline V gene are MNHEY and SVGEGT. The CDR3 is 18 amino acids. CDR3 sequence (DNA): TGTGCCAGCACCCCCGGGACTAGCGGGAGAGGGGCAGCAGATACGCAGTATTTT. This translates into CASTPGTSGRGAADTQYF.

The chain employs TRBV12-3 or TRBV12-4 and TRBJ2-1; 7 bases agree with TRBD1. The CDR3 spans 14 residues. V dropped 4 bases and J dropped 5; count of bases not matched to a gene: 5. In nucleotides, the CDR3 is TGTGCCAGCAGTTACCCCAGGGGGAACAATGAGCAGTTCTTC. Translating gives CASSYPRGNNEQFF.

The V gene is TRBV24-1, the J gene TRBJ2-3, with D tentatively TRBD1 or TRBD2 (5 bases each). CDR3 length: 15 amino acids. Trimming shortened V by 5 bases and J by 2 bases, and 13 bases separated the two germline ends. Germline-derived CDR1 and CDR2 are KGHDR and SFDVKD. CDR3 sequence: CATSARERYTDTQYF. The CDR3, as DNA: TGTGCCACCAGTGCCAGGGAGCGTTACACAGATACGCAGTATTTT.

V and J are TRBV7-4 and TRBJ1-5; D call uncertain. Germline-derived CDR1 and CDR2 are SGHVT and SQSDAQ. Trimming stripped 5 bases from V and 4 bases from J, with 15 bases between. The CDR3 covers 15 residues. CDR3 residues: CASSRRWTDNQPQHF. CDR3 sequence (DNA): TGTGCCAGCAGCCGGCGGTGGACGGATAATCAGCCCCAGCATTTT.

This clonotype rates as medium-sized. This rearrangement joins TRBV4-1 to TRBJ1-6, with a possible D match to TRBD1 (5 bases). The CDR3 runs 14 residues. Per the germline V gene, CDR1 is MGHRA and CDR2 is YSYEKL. V gave up 1 base and J gave up 9 bases, with 10 bases separating them. CDR3 protein: CASSQGSGSSPLHF. CDR3 nucleotides: TGCGCCAGCAGCCAAGGGTCAGGGAGTTCACCCCTCCACTTT.

This clonotype has at least ten counts. The chain carries TRBV19 and TRBJ2-3, with D possibly being TRBD1 (6 bases). Trimming stripped 7 bases from V and 1 base from J, with 21 bases between. The germline V gene has CDR1 LNHDA and CDR2 SQIVND (reference sequence). This CDR3 spans 17 amino acids. CDR3 loop: CASTNRVGLGGTDTQYF. The DNA for the CDR3 is TGTGCCAGTACCAACAGGGTGGGTCTTGGCGGCACAGATACGCAGTATTTT.

Ten or more counts support this clonotype. V usage is TRBV11-2 and J usage is TRBJ2-7, with D unclear. V lost 0 bases to trimming and J lost 6 bases, with 6 bases between them. Germline V gives CDR1 SGHAT, CDR2 FQNNGV. The CDR3 has 12 amino acids. The CDR3 nucleotides read TGTGCCAGCAGCTTAGAGGGGTTCGAGCAGTACTTC. It specifies CASSLEGFEQYF.

The gene calls are TRBV5-1 and TRBJ2-7, with unresolved D. CDR3 length equals 14 residues. Germline V gene sequence: CDR1 SGHRS, CDR2 YFSETQ. V lost 7 bases, J lost 4 bases, and 18 bases lay in between. For the CDR3, the DNA is TGCGCCAGCGCTTACCGCGAACCGTCTTACGAGCAGTACTTC. Translating it yields CASAYREPSYEQYF.

This clonotype was detected ten times or more. This chain uses TRBV29-1 with TRBJ2-7, with no clear D. The ends were cut back, 6 bases at V and 6 bases at J, with 15 bases in the middle. The CDR3 loop spans 12 amino acids. Germline V gene sequence: CDR1 SQVTM, CDR2 ANQGSEA. CDR3 in amino acids: CSVSATSLEQYF. The CDR3 nucleotides are TGCAGCGTGTCCGCGACTTCCCTCGAGCAGTACTTC.

The table lists this clonotype with many counts. The chain uses TRBV7-9 and TRBJ1-2, with 8 bases identical to TRBD1. The V segment lost 2 bases and the J segment 0 bases; nucleotides outside the gene matches: 5. This CDR3 region has 16 residues. CDR1 and CDR2 (germline): SEHNR, FQNEAQ (reference sequence). CDR3 bases: TGTGCCAGCAGCTTAAGGCAGGGGGCATCTAACTATGGCTACACCTTC. Residues: CASSLRQGASNYGYTF.

The chain is built from TRBV12-3 or TRBV12-4 and TRBJ1-2; TRBD1 agrees at 10 bases. J lost 8 bases, V lost 6 bases, and 9 bases had no gene match. This CDR3 comprises 14 residues. CDR3 in DNA: TGTGCCAGCAGCCCCGGGACAGGGGATAGGGGCTACACCTTC. Its translation: CASSPGTGDRGYTF.

This clonotype came up many times. The chain employs TRBV30 and TRBJ1-2, with D possibly being TRBD1 (5 bases). Germline lookup yields CDR1 GTSNPN and CDR2 SVGIG (reference sequence). The CDR3 totals 13 residues. The V gene lost 3 bases and the J gene lost 4 bases, with 12 bases spanning the gap. The CDR3 reads CAWSPGRIYGYTF. The CDR3 DNA reads TGTGCCTGGAGCCCGGGACGGATCTATGGCTACACCTTC.

This chain links TRBV7-6 with TRBJ1-1; perhaps TRBD1 as D (5 bases). In germline, CDR1 is SGHVS, CDR2 FNYEAQ. The V and J ends lost 3 bases and 0 bases respectively, with 11 bases between them. CDR3 size: 15 residues. CDR3 region: CASSLSRGMNTEAFF. The CDR3 DNA is TGTGCCAGCAGCTTGAGTCGGGGGATGAACACTGAAGCTTTCTTT.

The rearrangement links TRBV3-1 to TRBJ2-2; a weak D match, TRBD2 (7 bases). Trimming shortened V by 4 bases and J by 3 bases, and 15 bases separated the two germline ends. There are 16 residues in the CDR3. Germline V lookup: CDR1 LGHDT, CDR2 YNNKEL (reference sequence). The CDR3 is CASSLMRGRDTGELFF. CDR3 nucleotide sequence: TGTGCCAGCAGCCTTATGCGGGGGCGAGACACCGGGGAGCTGTTTTTT.

The sample holds many counts of this clonotype. A much larger clone differs from this one at a single base, so this may be a read error. The rearrangement uses TRBV20-1 and TRBJ2-7; D gene uncertain. Germline V gives CDR1 DFQATT, CDR2 SNEGSKA (reference sequence). There are 14 residues in the CDR3. DNA for the CDR3: TGCAGTGCTAGAAAATCCCGAAGCTCCTCCGAGCAGTACTTC. Amino acids: CSARKSRSSSEQYF.

This chain connects TRBV7-2 to TRBJ2-3; D tentatively fits TRBD1 or TRBD2 (5 bases each). Trimming left V 8 bases short and J 2 bases short, with 17 bases between. This CDR3 contains 15 residues. Germline V gives CDR1 SGHTA, CDR2 FQGNSA. The CDR3 protein is CASGVTGTNTDTQYF. CDR3 bases: TGTGCCAGCGGAGTAACGGGGACCAACACAGATACGCAGTATTTT.

This clonotype was counted many times. The chain has TRBV11-1 and TRBJ2-5, with 13 bases lining up with TRBD2. Germline CDR1 is SGHAT and CDR2 is FQDESV (reference sequence). The CDR3 is 16 residues long. The trim removed 4 bases at V and 2 bases at J, leaving 4 bases unmatched. CDR3 sequence: CASSSATSGGQETQYF. The CDR3 DNA reads TGTGCCAGCAGCTCGGCGACTAGCGGGGGGCAAGAGACCCAGTACTTC.

This clonotype was seen ten or more times. The rearrangement links TRBV4-2 to TRBJ2-2; D might be TRBD1 or TRBD2, each matching 5 bases. V lost 0 bases and J 1 base, leaving 12 bases between the germline ends. Germline values: CDR1 LGHNA, CDR2 YNFKEQ. The CDR3 loop spans 17 amino acids. Written as DNA, the CDR3 is TGTGCCAGCAGCCAAGACCAGGGACGGGGGAACACCGGGGAGCTGTTTTTT. Translation gives CASSQDQGRGNTGELFF.

This clonotype was seen ten or more times. The J gene is TRBJ2-7, the V gene TRBV30, with D possibly being TRBD1 (6 bases). Germline loops: CDR1 GTSNPN, CDR2 SVGIG (reference sequence). This CDR3 has 13 amino acids. V was clipped by 2 bases and J by 2 bases, with 10 bases between them. DNA of the CDR3: TGTGCCTGGAGTAAGGGACAACCCTACGAGCAGTACTTC. Its protein product is CAWSKGQPYEQYF.

This clonotype appeared many times. The gene calls are TRBV6-6 and TRBJ2-7; TRBD1 aligns across 9 bases. V was clipped by 5 bases and J by 6 bases; unmatched bases: 11. CDR3 length: 15 residues. Per germline, CDR1 MNHNY and CDR2 SVGAGI (reference sequence). CDR3 coding DNA: TGTGCCAGCAGTCACGAGGGACAGGGACTCACCGAGCAGTACTTC. This codes for CASSHEGQGLTEQYF.

This clonotype was seen a handful of times. This sequence joins TRBV27 and TRBJ2-6; D is undetermined. V shed 1 base and J shed 0 bases, with 7 bases lying between them. Germline V lookup: CDR1 MNHEY, CDR2 SMNVEV (reference sequence). This CDR3 spans 16 amino acids. This chain's CDR3 is CASSLFANSGANVLTF. As DNA, the CDR3 is TGTGCCAGCAGTTTATTCGCAAACTCTGGGGCCAACGTCCTGACTTTC. Variable domain in full (rest from reference TRBV27 and TRBJ2-6): EAQVTQNPRYLITVTGKKLTVTCSQNMNHEYMSWYRQDPGLGLRQIYYSMNVEVTDKGDVPEGYKVSRKEKRNFPLILESPSPNQTSLYFCASSLFANSGANVLTFGAGSRLTVL.